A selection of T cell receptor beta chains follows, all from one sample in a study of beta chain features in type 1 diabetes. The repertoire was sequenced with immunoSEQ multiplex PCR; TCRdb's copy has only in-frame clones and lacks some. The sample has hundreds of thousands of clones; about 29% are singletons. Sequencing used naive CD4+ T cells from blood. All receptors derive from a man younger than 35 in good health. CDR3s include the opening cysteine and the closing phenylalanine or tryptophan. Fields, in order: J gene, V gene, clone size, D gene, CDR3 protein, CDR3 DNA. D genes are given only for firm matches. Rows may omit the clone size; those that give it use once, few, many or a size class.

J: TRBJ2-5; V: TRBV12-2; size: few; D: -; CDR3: CARRWEQYF; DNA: TGTGCAAGGCGCTGGGAGCAGTACTTC
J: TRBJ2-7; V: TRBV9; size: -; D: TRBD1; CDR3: CASSVDSGQGYEQYF; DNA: TGTGCCAGCAGCGTAGATTCTGGACAGGGCTACGAGCAGTACTTC
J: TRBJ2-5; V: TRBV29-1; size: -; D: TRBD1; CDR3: CSVAGTAFMTQYF; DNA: TGCAGCGTGGCCGGGACAGCTTTCATGACCCAGTACTTC
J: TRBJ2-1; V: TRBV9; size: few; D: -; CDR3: CASSVSGNEQFF; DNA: TGTGCCAGCAGCGTGTCAGGCAATGAGCAGTTCTTC
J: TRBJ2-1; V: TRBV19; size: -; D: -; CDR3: CASSIARGVARNEQFF; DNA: TGTGCCAGTAGTATAGCTCGGGGAGTAGCCAGGAATGAGCAGTTCTTC
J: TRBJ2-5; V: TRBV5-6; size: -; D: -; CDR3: CASSLTQVLGTQYF; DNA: TGTGCCAGCAGCCTGACACAGGTCTTAGGGACCCAGTACTTC
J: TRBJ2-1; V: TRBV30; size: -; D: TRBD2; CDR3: CAWSVLAGHNEQFF; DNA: TGTGCCTGGAGTGTACTAGCGGGGCACAATGAGCAGTTCTTC
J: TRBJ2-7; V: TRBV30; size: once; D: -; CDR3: CAWSRGPVLGEQYF; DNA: TGTGCCTGGAGTCGAGGACCGGTGTTGGGCGAGCAGTACTTC
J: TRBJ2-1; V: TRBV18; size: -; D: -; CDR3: CASSPRLVSSYNEQFF; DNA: TGTGCCAGCTCACCGAGGTTGGTTAGCTCCTACAATGAGCAGTTCTTC
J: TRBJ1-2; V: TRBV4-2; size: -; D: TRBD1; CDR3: CASSQDPTGLYGYTF; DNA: TGTGCCAGCAGCCAAGATCCGACAGGGCTCTATGGCTACACCTTC
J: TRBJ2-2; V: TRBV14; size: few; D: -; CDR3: CASSQDLMRSAGELFF; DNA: TGTGCCAGCAGCCAAGATCTTATGAGATCGGCCGGGGAGCTGTTTTTT
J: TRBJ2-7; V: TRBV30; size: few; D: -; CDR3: CAWSVTSRAYEQYF; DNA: TGTGCCTGGAGTGTAACTAGCCGCGCCTACGAGCAGTACTTC
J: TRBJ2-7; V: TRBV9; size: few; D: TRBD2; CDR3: CASSVGGLAGGEQYF; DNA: TGTGCCAGCAGCGTAGGAGGGCTAGCGGGAGGCGAGCAGTACTTC
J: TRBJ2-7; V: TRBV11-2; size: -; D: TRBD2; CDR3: CASSLGGLRNYEQYF; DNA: TGTGCCAGCAGCTTAGGGGGACTACGAAACTACGAGCAGTACTTC
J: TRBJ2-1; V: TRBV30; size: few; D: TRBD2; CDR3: CAWRAAGAYNEQFF; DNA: TGTGCCTGGAGGGCAGCGGGAGCCTACAATGAGCAGTTCTTC
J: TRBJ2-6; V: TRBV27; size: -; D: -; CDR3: CASSWAGSGANVLTF; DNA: TGTGCCAGCAGTTGGGCAGGGAGTGGGGCCAACGTCCTGACTTTC
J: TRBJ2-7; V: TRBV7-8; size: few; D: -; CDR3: CASSPSYEQYF; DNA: TGTGCCAGCAGCCCTAGCTACGAGCAGTACTTC
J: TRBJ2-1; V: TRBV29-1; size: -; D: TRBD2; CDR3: CSSSGTYNEQFF; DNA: TGCAGCTCTAGCGGGACCTACAATGAGCAGTTCTTC
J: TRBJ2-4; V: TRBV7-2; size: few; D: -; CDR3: CASSLDGNIQYF; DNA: TGTGCCAGCAGCTTGGACGGGAACATTCAGTACTTC
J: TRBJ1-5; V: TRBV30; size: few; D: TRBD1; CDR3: CAWSFPGTGGQPQHF; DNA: TGTGCCTGGAGTTTCCCCGGGACAGGGGGTCAGCCCCAGCATTTT
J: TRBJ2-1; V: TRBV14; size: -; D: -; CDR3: CASSPTLGGAFYNEQFF; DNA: TGTGCCAGCAGCCCCACACTCGGGGGAGCCTTCTACAATGAGCAGTTCTTC
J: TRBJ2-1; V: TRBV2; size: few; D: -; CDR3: CASNRESSYNEQFF; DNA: TGTGCCAGCAACAGGGAGAGCTCCTACAATGAGCAGTTCTTC
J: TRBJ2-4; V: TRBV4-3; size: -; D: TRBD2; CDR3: CASSQEAGVKNIQYF; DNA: TGCGCCAGCAGCCAAGAGGCGGGAGTCAAAAACATTCAGTACTTC
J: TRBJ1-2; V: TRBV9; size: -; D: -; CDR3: CASSPRLGTGYTF; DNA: TGTGCCAGCAGCCCACGGCTGGGAACGGGCTACACCTTC
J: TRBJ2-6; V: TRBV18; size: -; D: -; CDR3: CASSRGAGANVLTF; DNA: TGTGCCAGCTCACGGGGGGCTGGGGCCAACGTCCTGACTTTC
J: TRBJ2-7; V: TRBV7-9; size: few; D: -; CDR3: CASSLVFGSAGEQYF; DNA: TGTGCCAGCAGCTTAGTATTCGGGAGTGCTGGCGAGCAGTACTTC
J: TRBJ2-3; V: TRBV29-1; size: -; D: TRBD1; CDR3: CSGRDRDLRDTQYF; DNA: TGCAGCGGCCGGGACAGGGATTTAAGAGATACGCAGTATTTT
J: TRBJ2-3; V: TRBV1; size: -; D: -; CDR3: CTSSQGTREVADTQYF; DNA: TGCACCAGCAGCCAAGGAACGCGGGAGGTGGCAGATACGCAGTATTTT
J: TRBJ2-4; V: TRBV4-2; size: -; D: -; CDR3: CASSQGPSKNIQYF; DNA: TGTGCCAGCAGCCAGGGTCCATCCAAAAACATTCAGTACTTC
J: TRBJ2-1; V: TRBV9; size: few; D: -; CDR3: CASSVDGSTTYNEQFF; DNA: TGTGCCAGCAGCGTGGACGGGAGTACAACCTACAATGAGCAGTTCTTC
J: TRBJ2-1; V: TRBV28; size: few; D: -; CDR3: CASSFGQGIYNEQFF; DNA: TGTGCCAGCAGTTTTGGGCAGGGAATCTACAATGAGCAGTTCTTC
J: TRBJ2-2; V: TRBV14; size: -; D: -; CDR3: CASSQRGDTGELFF; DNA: TGTGCCAGCAGCCAAAGGGGAGACACCGGGGAGCTGTTTTTT
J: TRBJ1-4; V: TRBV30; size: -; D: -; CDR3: CAWSAIGLSNEKLFF; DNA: TGTGCCTGGAGTGCAATCGGACTCAGTAATGAAAAACTGTTTTTT
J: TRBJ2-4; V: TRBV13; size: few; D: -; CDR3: CASSPRRLLAKNIQYF; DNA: TGTGCCAGCAGCCCAAGGAGGCTCCTAGCCAAAAACATTCAGTACTTC
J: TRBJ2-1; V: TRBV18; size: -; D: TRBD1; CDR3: CASSSYRDRNYNEQFF; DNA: TGTGCCAGCTCATCGTACCGGGACAGAAACTACAATGAGCAGTTCTTC
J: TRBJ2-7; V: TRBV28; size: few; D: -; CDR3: CASSLRQTYEQYF; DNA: TGTGCCAGCAGCCTCAGACAGACCTACGAGCAGTACTTC
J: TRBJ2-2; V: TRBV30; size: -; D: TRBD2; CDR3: CAFTLSGRNTGELFF; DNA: TGTGCCTTTACGCTTAGCGGGAGAAACACCGGGGAGCTGTTTTTT
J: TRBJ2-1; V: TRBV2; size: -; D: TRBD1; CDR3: CASRLQGHNEQFF; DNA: TGTGCCAGCAGGTTACAGGGGCACAATGAGCAGTTCTTC
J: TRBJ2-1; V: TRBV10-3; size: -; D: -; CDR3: CAIRPITGYNEQFF; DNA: TGTGCCATCAGGCCTATCACAGGCTACAATGAGCAGTTCTTC